This T cell receptor beta chain was sequenced for a study of neurological immune-mediated disorders. The sorted libraries involved the use of about 930,000 CD4+ or CD8+ T cells. The V end lost 6 bases, the J end lost 7 bases, and 18 bases lay between the germline ends. This CDR3 contains 15 residues. Germline values: CDR1 LNHDA, CDR2 SQIVND (reference sequence). Study-wide findings and caveats: With the multiple sclerosis repertoire cluster, neither clinical nor MRI features showed any association. CDR3 amino acid sequences found in expanded clones were never shared across subjects, suggesting private repertoires in all groups.

TCRdb called the 5' RACE reads again in MiXCR, with one record for every CDR3 protein. The sample records over 45,000 distinct CDR3 sequences, 4.5% to 7% being singletons. This clonotype showed up many times. The antigen remains unidentified. Sequencing was performed on CD4+ T cells from blood. This TCR was recovered from a woman aged 18 to 35 with multiple sclerosis. The gene calls are TRBV19 and TRBJ2-2; unclear D gene. Here the CDR3 DNA reads TGTGCCAGTAGGCCCTCGTCCACGGGCGGCGGGGAGCTGTTTTTT. It is translated as CASRPSSTGGGELFF. Full variable domain (remainder filled in from reference TRBV19 and TRBJ2-2): DGGITQSPKYLFRKEGQNVTLSCEQNLNHDAMYWYRQDPGQGLRLIYYSQIVNDFQKGDIAEGYSVSREKKESFPLTVTSAQKNPTAFYLCASRPSSTGGGELFFGEGSRLTVL.